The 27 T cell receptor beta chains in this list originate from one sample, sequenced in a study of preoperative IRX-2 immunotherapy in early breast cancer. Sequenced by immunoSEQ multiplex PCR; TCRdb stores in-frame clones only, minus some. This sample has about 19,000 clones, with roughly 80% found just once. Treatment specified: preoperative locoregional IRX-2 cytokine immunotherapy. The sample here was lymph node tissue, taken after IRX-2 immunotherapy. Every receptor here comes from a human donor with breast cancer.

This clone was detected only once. Here the CDR3 DNA reads TGTGCCAGCTCACCGTCTAGCGGAGCCTGGACCGGGGAGCTGTTTTTT. Its translation: CASSPSSGAWTGELFF. This rearrangement joins TRBV18 to TRBJ2-2; 7 bases map to TRBD2. CDR1 is KGHSH, CDR2 LQKENI, per germline. This CDR3 has 16 residues. V trimming: 3 bases; J trimming: 5 bases; junction bases outside the gene matches: 9.

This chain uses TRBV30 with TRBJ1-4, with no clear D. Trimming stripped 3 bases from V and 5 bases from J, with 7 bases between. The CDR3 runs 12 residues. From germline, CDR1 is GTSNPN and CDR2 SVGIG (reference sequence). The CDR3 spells CAWSPWNEKLFF. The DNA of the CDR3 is TGTGCCTGGAGCCCTTGGAATGAAAAACTGTTTTTT.

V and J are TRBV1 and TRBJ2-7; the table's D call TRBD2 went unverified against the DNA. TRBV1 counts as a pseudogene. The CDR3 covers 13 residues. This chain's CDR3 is CTSSHEGTDEQYF. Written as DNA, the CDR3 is TGCACCAGCAGCCACGAGGGGACTGACGAGCAGTACTTC.

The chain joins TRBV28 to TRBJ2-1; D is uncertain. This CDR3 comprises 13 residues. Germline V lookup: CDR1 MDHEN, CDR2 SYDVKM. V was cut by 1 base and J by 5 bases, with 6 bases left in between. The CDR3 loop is CASSLLGNNEQFF. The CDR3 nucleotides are TGTGCCAGCAGTTTATTAGGGAACAATGAGCAGTTCTTC.

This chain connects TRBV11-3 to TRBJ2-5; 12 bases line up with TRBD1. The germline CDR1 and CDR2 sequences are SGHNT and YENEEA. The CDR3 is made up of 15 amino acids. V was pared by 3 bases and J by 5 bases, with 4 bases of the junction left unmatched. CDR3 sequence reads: CASSFRDRGPETQYF. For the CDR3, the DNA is TGTGCCAGCAGCTTCCGGGACAGGGGGCCGGAGACCCAGTACTTC.

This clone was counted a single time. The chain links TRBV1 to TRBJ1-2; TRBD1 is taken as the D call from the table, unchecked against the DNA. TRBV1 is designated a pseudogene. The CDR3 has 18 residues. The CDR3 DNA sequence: TGCGCCAGCAGCGAGGAGGGACAGGGGAGCATCTACGGCTATGGCTACACCTTC. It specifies CASSEEGQGSIYGYGYTF.

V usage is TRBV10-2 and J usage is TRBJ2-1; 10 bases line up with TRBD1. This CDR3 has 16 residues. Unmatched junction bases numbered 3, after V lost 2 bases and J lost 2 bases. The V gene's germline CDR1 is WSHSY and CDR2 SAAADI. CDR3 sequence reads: CASSEDRGPTYNEQFF. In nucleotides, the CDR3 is TGCGCCAGCAGTGAGGACAGGGGGCCCACCTACAATGAGCAGTTCTTC.

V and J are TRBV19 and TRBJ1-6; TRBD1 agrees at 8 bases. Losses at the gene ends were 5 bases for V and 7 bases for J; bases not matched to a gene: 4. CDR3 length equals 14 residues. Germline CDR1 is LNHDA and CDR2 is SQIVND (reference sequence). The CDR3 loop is CASSLTGVNSPLHF. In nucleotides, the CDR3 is TGTGCCAGTAGTTTGACAGGGGTCAATTCACCCCTCCACTTT. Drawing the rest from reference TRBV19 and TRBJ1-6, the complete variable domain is DGGITQSPKYLFRKEGQNVTLSCEQNLNHDAMYWYRQDPGQGLRLIYYSQIVNDFQKGDIAEGYSVSREKKESFPLTVTSAQKNPTAFYLCASSLTGVNSPLHFGNGTRLTVT.

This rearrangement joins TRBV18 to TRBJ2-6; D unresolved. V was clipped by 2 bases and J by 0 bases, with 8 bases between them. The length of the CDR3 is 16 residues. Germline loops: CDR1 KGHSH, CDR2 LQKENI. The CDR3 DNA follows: TGTGCCAGCTCACCAGGGTCCTTCTCTGGGGCCAACGTCCTGACTTTC. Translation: CASSPGSFSGANVLTF.

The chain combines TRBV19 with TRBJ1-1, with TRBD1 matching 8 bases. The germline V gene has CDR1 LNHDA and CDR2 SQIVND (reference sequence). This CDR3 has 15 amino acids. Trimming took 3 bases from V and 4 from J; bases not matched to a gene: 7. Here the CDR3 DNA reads TGTGCCAGTAGTATCCTCAGGGGGCTCGGCACTGAAGCTTTCTTT. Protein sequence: CASSILRGLGTEAFF.

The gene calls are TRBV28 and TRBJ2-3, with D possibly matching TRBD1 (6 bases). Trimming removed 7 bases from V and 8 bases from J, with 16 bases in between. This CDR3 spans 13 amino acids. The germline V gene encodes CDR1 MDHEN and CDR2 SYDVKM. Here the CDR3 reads CASIRGGTGTQYF. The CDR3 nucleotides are TGTGCCAGCATCAGAGGGGGTACGGGTACGCAGTATTTT.

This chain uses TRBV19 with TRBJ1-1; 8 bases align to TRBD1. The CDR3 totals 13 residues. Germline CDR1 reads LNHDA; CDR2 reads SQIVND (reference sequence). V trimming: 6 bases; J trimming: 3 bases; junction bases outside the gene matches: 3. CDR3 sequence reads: CASRGTGDTEAFF. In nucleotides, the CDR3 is TGTGCCAGTAGAGGGACAGGCGACACTGAAGCTTTCTTT.

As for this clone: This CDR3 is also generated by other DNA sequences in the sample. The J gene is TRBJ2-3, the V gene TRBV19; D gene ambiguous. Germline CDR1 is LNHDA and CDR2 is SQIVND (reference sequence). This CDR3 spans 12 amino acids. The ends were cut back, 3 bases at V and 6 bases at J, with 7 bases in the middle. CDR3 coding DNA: TGTGCCAGTAGTATTGGCCCGGATACGCAGTATTTT. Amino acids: CASSIGPDTQYF. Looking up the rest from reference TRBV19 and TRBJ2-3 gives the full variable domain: DGGITQSPKYLFRKEGQNVTLSCEQNLNHDAMYWYRQDPGQGLRLIYYSQIVNDFQKGDIAEGYSVSREKKESFPLTVTSAQKNPTAFYLCASSIGPDTQYFGPGTRLTVL.

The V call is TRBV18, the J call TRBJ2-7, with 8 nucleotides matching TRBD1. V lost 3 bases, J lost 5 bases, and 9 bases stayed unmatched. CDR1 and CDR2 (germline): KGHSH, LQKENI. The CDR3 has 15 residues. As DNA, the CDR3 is TGTGCCAGCTCACCTCGGACAGGGATTTTCGACGAGCAGTACTTC. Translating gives CASSPRTGIFDEQYF.

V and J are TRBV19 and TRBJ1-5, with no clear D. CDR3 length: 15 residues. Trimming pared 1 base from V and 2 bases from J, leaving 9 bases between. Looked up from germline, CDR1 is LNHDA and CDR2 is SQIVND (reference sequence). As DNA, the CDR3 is TGTGCCAGTAGTATAGGGGAGGTAGGCAATCAGCCCCAGCATTTT. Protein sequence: CASSIGEVGNQPQHF.

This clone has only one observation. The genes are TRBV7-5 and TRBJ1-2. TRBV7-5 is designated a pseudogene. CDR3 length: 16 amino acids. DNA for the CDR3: TGTGCCAGCAGCCCTGGAATGGGCGGAGCTAACTATGGCTACACCTTC. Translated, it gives CASSPGMGGANYGYTF.

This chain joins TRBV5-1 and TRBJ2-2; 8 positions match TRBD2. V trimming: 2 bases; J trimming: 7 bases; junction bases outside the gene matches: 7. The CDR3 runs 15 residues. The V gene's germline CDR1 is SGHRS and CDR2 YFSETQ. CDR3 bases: TGCGCCAGCAGCTTTGAAAGCGGGAGAATCGGGGAGCTGTTTTTT. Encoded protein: CASSFESGRIGELFF.

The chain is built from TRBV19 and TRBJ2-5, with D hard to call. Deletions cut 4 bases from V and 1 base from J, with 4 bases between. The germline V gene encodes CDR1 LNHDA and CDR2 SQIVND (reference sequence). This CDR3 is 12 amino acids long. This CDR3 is CASSTAQETQYF. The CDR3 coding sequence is TGTGCCAGTAGTACGGCCCAAGAGACCCAGTACTTC.

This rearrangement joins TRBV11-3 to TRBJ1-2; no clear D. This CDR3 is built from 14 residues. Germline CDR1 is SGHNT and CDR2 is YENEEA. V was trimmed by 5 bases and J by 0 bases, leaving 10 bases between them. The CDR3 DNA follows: TGTGCCAGCAGCCCCCCGGGAGCTAACTATGGCTACACCTTC. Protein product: CASSPPGANYGYTF.

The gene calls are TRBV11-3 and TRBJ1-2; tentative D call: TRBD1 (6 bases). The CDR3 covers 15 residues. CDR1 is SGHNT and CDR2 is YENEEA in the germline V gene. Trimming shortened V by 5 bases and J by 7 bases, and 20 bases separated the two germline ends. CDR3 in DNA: TGTGCCAGCAGCCCAAGAAGCACAGGGCTGGGTGGCTACACCTTC. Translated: CASSPRSTGLGGYTF.

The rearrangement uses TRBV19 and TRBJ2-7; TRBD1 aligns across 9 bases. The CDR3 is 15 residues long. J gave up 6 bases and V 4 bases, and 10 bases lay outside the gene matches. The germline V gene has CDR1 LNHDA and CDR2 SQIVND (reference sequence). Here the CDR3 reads CASSTLPGQGSEQYF. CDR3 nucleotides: TGTGCCAGTAGTACCCTGCCGGGACAGGGCTCCGAGCAGTACTTC.

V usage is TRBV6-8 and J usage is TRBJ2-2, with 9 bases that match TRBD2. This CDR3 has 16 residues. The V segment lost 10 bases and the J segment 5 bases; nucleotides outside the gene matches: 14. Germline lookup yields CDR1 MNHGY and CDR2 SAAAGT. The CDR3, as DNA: TGTGCCATCACCCCCGGGACTAGCTTCAGGACCGGGGAGCTGTTTTTT. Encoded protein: CAITPGTSFRTGELFF.

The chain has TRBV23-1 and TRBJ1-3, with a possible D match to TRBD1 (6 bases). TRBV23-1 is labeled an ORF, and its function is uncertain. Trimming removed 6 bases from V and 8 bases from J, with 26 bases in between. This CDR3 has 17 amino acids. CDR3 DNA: TGCGCCAGCAGCCAAGAGGGAGGACAGCGAGCGGGGGACACCATATATTTT. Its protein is CASSQEGGQRAGDTIYF.

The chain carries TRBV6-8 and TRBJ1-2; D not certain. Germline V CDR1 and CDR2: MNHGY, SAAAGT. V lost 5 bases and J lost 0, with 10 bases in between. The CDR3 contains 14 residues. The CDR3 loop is CASSVRGTNYGYTF. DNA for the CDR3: TGTGCCAGCAGTGTTCGGGGAACTAACTATGGCTACACCTTC.

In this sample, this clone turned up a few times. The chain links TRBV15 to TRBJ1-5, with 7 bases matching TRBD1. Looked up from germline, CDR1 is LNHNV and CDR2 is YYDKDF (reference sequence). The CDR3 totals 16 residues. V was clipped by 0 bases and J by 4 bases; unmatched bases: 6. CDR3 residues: CATSRETGIGNQPQHF. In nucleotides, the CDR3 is TGTGCCACCAGCAGAGAGACAGGGATCGGGAATCAGCCCCAGCATTTT.

The CDR3 is CASSITPANTGELFF. CDR3 nucleotides: TGTGCCAGTAGTATAACACCAGCGAACACCGGGGAGCTGTTTTTT. This chain joins TRBV19 and TRBJ2-2; no clear D. The CDR3 consists of 15 residues. The V end lost 2 bases, the J end lost 0 bases, and 7 bases lay between the germline ends. Germline CDR1 is LNHDA and CDR2 is SQIVND (reference sequence).

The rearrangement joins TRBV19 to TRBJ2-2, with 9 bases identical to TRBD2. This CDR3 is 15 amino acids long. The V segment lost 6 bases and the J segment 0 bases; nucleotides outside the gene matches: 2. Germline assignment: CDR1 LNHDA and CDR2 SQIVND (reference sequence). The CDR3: CASRLAGANTGELFF. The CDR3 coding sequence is TGTGCCAGTAGACTAGCGGGCGCGAACACCGGGGAGCTGTTTTTT.